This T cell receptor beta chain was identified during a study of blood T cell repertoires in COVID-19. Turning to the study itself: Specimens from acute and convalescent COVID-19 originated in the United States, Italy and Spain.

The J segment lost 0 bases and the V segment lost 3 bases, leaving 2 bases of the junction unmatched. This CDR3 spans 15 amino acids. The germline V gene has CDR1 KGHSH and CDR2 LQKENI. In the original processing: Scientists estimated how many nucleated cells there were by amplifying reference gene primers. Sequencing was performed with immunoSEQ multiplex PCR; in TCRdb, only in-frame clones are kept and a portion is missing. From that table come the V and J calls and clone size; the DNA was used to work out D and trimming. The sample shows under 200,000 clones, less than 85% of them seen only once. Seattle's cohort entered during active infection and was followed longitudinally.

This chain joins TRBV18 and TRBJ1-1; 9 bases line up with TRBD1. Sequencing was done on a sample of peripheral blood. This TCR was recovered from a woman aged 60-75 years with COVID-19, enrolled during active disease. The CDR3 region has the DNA TGTGCCAGCTCACCGGACAGGGGTATGAACACTGAAGCTTTCTTT. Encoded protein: CASSPDRGMNTEAFF. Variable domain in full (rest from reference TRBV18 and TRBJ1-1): NAGVMQNPRHLVRRRGQEARLRCSPMKGHSHVYWYRQLPEEGLKFMVYLQKENIIDESGMPKERFSAEFPKEGPSILRIQQVVRGDSAAYFCASSPDRGMNTEAFFGQGTRLTVV.